Given below is one T cell receptor beta chain in context. The sample belongs to a study of control samples from healthy donors and cancer patients. Data came from immunoSEQ multiplex PCR; TCRdb stores just in-frame clones and leaves some out. The sample has 70,000 or so clones, roughly 89% seen once; the top ten hold around a fifth. CDR1 MNHNY and CDR2 SVGAGI come from the germline V gene (reference sequence). The CDR3 length is 15 residues. Trimming took 5 bases from V and 0 from J, leaving 11 bases between them. Sequencing input: PBMCs. This chain uses TRBV6-6 with TRBJ1-5; no clear D gene. This clonotype was sampled from a man aged 55 to 70 with lung cancer. CDR3 sequence: CASSPSEYSNQPQHF. The CDR3 coding sequence is TGTGCCAGCAGTCCCAGTGAGTATAGCAATCAGCCCCAGCATTTT.